The next 9 T cell receptor beta chains were all read from a single sample in a study of shared clonotypes between healthy human individuals (dated by TCRdb to about 2020). The library was made by the immunoSEQ multiplex PCR assay. Imported from immuneACCESS, the table was reduced by TCRdb to in-frame sequences with V and J called. These copies leave out some clones; in studies compared against another copy, an unresolved V gene accounts for under half, and the cause of the remainder is not known. The sample includes fewer than 400,000 clones, with about 74% observed a single time. Together, the top ten hold approximately 10% of the sample. Input material: memory CD4+ T cells sorted from blood. The label giving this sample's cell subset or site can be read as: CD45RA-negative fraction. The receptors here all came from a man aged 30 to 45 in good health.

The V call is TRBV14, the J call TRBJ2-7; D is uncertain. Germline lookup yields CDR1 SGHDN and CDR2 FVKESK. The CDR3 spans 14 residues. Trimming took 1 base from V and 2 from J, leaving 9 bases between them. CDR3 in DNA: TGTGCCAGCAGCCAAGTCTCAGGTACCTACGAGCAGTACTTC. Translating it yields CASSQVSGTYEQYF.

The V and J genes are TRBV10-3 and TRBJ1-4; tentatively, D is TRBD1 (5 bases). Germline loops: CDR1 ENHRY, CDR2 SYGVKD. Trimming took 4 bases from V and 6 from J, leaving 18 bases between them. The CDR3 length is 16 residues. The CDR3 sequence: CAISGQGRASDEKLFF. CDR3 bases: TGTGCCATCAGTGGTCAGGGTCGGGCCTCGGATGAAAAACTGTTTTTT.

J is TRBJ1-3 and V is TRBV14, with unresolved D. Trimming took 2 bases from V and 1 from J, leaving 9 bases between them. Germline V gives CDR1 SGHDN, CDR2 FVKESK. CDR3 length: 15 residues. In DNA, the CDR3 is TGTGCCAGCAGCCAAAGGGTGTTTTCTGGAAACACCATATATTTT. Translated, it gives CASSQRVFSGNTIYF.

The chain links TRBV14 to TRBJ2-2, with 8 bases identical to TRBD2. The V and J ends lost 4 bases and 1 base, in that order; junction bases with no gene match: 2. Germline assignment: CDR1 SGHDN and CDR2 FVKESK. The CDR3 sequence is 15 residues long. The CDR3 is CASSPLAGNTGELFF. The DNA of the CDR3 is TGTGCCAGCAGCCCCCTAGCGGGGAACACCGGGGAGCTGTTTTTT.

This chain connects TRBV9 to TRBJ2-5, with D hard to call. This CDR3 spans 13 amino acids. CDR1 SGDLS and CDR2 YYNGEE come from the germline V gene. Trimming took 4 bases from V and 2 from J, leaving 9 bases between them. DNA of the CDR3: TGTGCCAGCAGCCCAAGCCCTCAAGAGACCCAGTACTTC. Its translation is CASSPSPQETQYF. The entire variable domain, with the rest obtained from reference TRBV9 and TRBJ2-5, is as follows: DSGVTQTPKHLITATGQRVTLRCSPRSGDLSVYWYQQSLDQGLQFLIQYYNGEERAKGNILERFSAQQFPDLHSELNLSSLELGDSALYFCASSPSPQETQYFGPGTRLLVL.

In the case of this clone: The same CDR3 also results from other DNA sequences found in this sample. This rearrangement joins TRBV29-1 to TRBJ2-5, with D possibly called TRBD1 or TRBD2 (5 bases each). Deletions cut 5 bases from V and 1 base from J, with 8 bases between. Germline V lookup: CDR1 SQVTM, CDR2 ANQGSEA. The CDR3 spans 12 residues. CDR3 residues: CSVRDGQETQYF. CDR3 sequence (DNA): TGCAGCGTTAGGGACGGCCAAGAGACCCAGTACTTC. The full variable domain, completed using reference TRBV29-1 and TRBJ2-5, is SAVISQKPSRDICQRGTSLTIQCQVDSQVTMMFWYRQQPGQSLTLIATANQGSEATYESGFVIDKFPISRPNLTFSTLTVSNMSPEDSSIYLCSVRDGQETQYFGPGTRLLVL.

Comments on this clone: The identical CDR3 is also encoded by other nucleotide sequences in the sample. In DNA form, the CDR3 reads TGTGCCAGCAGCTGGACTAGCGGCACAGATACGCAGTATTTT. It is translated as CASSWTSGTDTQYF. The chain couples TRBV2 to TRBJ2-3, with 9 nucleotides matching TRBD2. The junction had 2 bases not matched to a gene; V was cut back by 6 bases and J by 1 base. CDR3 size: 14 residues. The V gene's germline CDR1 is SNHLY and CDR2 FYNNEI.

The CDR3 nucleotides read TGTGCCAGCTCACCAGATGGGACAGGGACGAATCAGCCCCAGCATTTT. This encodes CASSPDGTGTNQPQHF. J is TRBJ1-5 and V is TRBV18, with TRBD1 matching over 9 bases. Looked up from germline, CDR1 is KGHSH and CDR2 is LQKENI. The CDR3 sequence is 16 residues long. The trim removed 2 bases at V and 4 bases at J, leaving 6 bases unmatched.

The chain employs TRBV19 and TRBJ1-4, with D tentatively TRBD1 (5 bases). The CDR3 runs to 15 residues. The germline CDR1 and CDR2 sequences are LNHDA and SQIVND (reference sequence). Between the trimmed V and J ends, which lost 3 bases and 11 bases, there was a span of 19 bases. This CDR3 is CASSIQAHVGDKLFF. CDR3 nucleotides: TGTGCCAGTAGTATTCAGGCCCACGTAGGGGACAAACTGTTTTTT. Supplemented by reference TRBV19 and TRBJ1-4, the full variable domain reads DGGITQSPKYLFRKEGQNVTLSCEQNLNHDAMYWYRQDPGQGLRLIYYSQIVNDFQKGDIAEGYSVSREKKESFPLTVTSAQKNPTAFYLCASSIQAHVGDKLFFGSGTQLSVL.